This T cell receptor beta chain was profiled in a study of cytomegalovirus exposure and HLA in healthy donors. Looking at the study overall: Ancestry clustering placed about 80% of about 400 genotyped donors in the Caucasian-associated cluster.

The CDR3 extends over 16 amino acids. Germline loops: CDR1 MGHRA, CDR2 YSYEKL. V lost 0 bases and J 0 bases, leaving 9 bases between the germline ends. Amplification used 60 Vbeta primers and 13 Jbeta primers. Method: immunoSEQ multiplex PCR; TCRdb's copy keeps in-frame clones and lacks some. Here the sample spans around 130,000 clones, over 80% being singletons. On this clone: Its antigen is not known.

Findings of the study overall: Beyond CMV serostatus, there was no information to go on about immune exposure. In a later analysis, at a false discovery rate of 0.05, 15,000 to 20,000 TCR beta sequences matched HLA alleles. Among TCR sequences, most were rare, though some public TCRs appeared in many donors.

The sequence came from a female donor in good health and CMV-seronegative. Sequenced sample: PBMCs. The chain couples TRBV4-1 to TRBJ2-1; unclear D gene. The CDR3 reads CASSQDFSSSYNEQFF. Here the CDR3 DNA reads TGCGCCAGCAGCCAAGATTTCTCCTCCTCCTACAATGAGCAGTTCTTC.